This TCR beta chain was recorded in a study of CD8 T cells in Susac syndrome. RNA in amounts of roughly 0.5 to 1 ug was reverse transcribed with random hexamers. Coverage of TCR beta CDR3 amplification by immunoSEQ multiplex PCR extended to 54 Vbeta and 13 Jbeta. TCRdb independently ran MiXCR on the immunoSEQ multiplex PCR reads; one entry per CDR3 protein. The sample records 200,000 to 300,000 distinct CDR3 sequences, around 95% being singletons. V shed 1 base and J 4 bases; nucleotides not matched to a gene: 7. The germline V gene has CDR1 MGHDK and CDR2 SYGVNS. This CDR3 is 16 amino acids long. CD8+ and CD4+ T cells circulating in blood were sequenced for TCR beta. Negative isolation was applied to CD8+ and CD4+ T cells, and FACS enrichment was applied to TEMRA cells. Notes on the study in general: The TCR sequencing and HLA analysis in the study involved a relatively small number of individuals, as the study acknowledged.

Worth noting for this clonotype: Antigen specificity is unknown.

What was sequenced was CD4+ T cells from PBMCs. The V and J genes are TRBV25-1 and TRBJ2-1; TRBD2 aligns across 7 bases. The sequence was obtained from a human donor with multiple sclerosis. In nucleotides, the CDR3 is TGTGCCAGCAGTGAATGGGGGGGTCTTGGGTACAATGAGCAGTTCTTC. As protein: CASSEWGGLGYNEQFF.